The 27 T cell receptor beta chains presented below share a single source sample, sequenced in a study of T cell changes during pregnancy in multiple sclerosis. TCRdb keeps only in-frame clones here, not all; method: immunoSEQ multiplex PCR. This sample has 40,000 to 45,000 clones, with approximately 91% found just once. The sequenced sample was CD8+ T cells from peripheral blood mononuclear cells, obtained in the third trimester of pregnancy. Every receptor here comes from a female donor with multiple sclerosis, enrolled in a pregnancy study.

This clone was detected a few times. V usage is TRBV18 and J usage is TRBJ1-6; perhaps TRBD1 as D (5 bases). V lost 0 bases and J lost 7, with 10 bases in between. Germline-derived CDR1 and CDR2 are KGHSH and LQKENI. The CDR3 extends over 15 amino acids. The CDR3 region is CASSPPVQGNSPLHF. Here the CDR3 DNA reads TGTGCCAGCTCACCACCGGTCCAGGGAAATTCACCCCTCCACTTT.

This clone was recorded only once. This chain connects TRBV7-6 to TRBJ2-1, with a tentative D call TRBD1 (6 bases). Germline V CDR1 and CDR2: SGHVS, FNYEAQ. V was pared by 5 bases and J by 4 bases, with 18 bases between. The CDR3 totals 16 residues. This CDR3 reads CASSDVPGTPYNEQFF. The CDR3 DNA sequence: TGTGCCAGCAGCGACGTACCCGGGACACCGTACAATGAGCAGTTCTTC.

The rearrangement uses TRBV27 and TRBJ1-6; TRBD1 matches 7 bases. The germline CDR1 and CDR2 sequences are MNHEY and SMNVEV (reference sequence). Trimming at V came to 4 bases and at J to 6 bases, leaving 9 bases not matched to a gene. This CDR3 has 16 residues. DNA for the CDR3: TGTGCCAGCAGTTCCCCACAGGGGTTTGCTAATTCACCCCTCCACTTT. It specifies CASSSPQGFANSPLHF.

The CDR3 sequence is CASSQPLENEQFF. The CDR3 DNA reads as TGTGCCAGCAGCCAACCTTTAGAGAATGAGCAGTTCTTC. The gene calls are TRBV4-2 and TRBJ2-1; D uncertain. Per germline, CDR1 LGHNA and CDR2 YNFKEQ. With 2 bases removed from V and 7 bases from J, the gap between germline ends came to 9 bases. The CDR3 is made up of 13 amino acids.

The chain has TRBV13 and TRBJ2-7; no definite D call. The V gene lost 2 bases and the J gene lost 3 bases, with 11 bases spanning the gap. Germline V gene sequence: CDR1 PRHDT, CDR2 FYEKMQ (reference sequence). This CDR3 is 14 amino acids long. The CDR3 region is CASSLRGRNYEQYF. The CDR3 coding sequence is TGTGCCAGCAGCTTACGCGGCAGAAACTACGAGCAGTACTTC. Supplemented by reference TRBV13 and TRBJ2-7, the full variable domain reads AAGVIQSPRHLIKEKRETATLKCYPIPRHDTVYWYQQGPGQDPQFLISFYEKMQSDKGSIPDRFSAQQFSDYHSELNMSSLELGDSALYFCASSLRGRNYEQYFGPGTRLTVT.

This chain uses TRBV7-3 with TRBJ1-1, with 10 bases that match TRBD1. Germline CDR1 is SGHTA and CDR2 is FQGTGA. The CDR3 is made up of 15 amino acids. Unmatched junction bases numbered 3, after V lost 1 base and J lost 4 bases. The CDR3 nucleotides read TGTGCCAGCAGCTTAATGGGACAGGGGACCACTGAAGCTTTCTTT. It translates to CASSLMGQGTTEAFF. Together with reference TRBV7-3 and TRBJ1-1, the CDR3 gives the full variable domain: GAGVSQTPSNKVTEKGKYVELRCDPISGHTALYWYRQSLGQGPEFLIYFQGTGAADDSGLPNDRFFAVRPEGSVSTLKIQRTERGDSAVYLCASSLMGQGTTEAFFGQGTRLTVV.

This chain links TRBV19 with TRBJ1-1; D is ambiguous. CDR1 and CDR2 from the germline V gene are LNHDA and SQIVND (reference sequence). The V end lost 4 bases, the J end lost 5 bases, and 11 bases lay between the germline ends. The CDR3 sequence is 13 residues long. The DNA of the CDR3 is TGTGCCAGTAGTACGGGATTGGAGACTGAAGCTTTCTTT. It codes for CASSTGLETEAFF.

The J gene is TRBJ2-2, the V gene TRBV4-3; a weak D match, TRBD2 (6 bases). Germline V CDR1 and CDR2: LGHNA, YSLEER. The CDR3 extends over 13 amino acids. The ends were cut back, 0 bases at V and 9 bases at J, with 8 bases in the middle. Written as DNA, the CDR3 is TGCGCCAGCAGCCAAGATCGGGGGTGGGAGCTGTTTTTT. Translation: CASSQDRGWELFF.

V and J are TRBV7-3 and TRBJ2-3; 14 bases map to TRBD2. The CDR3 runs to 16 residues. Per the germline V gene, CDR1 is SGHTA and CDR2 is FQGTGA. Trimming removed 5 bases from V and 5 bases from J; junction bases left unmatched: 6. CDR3 sequence: CASSPGLAGGGDTQYF. The DNA for the CDR3 is TGTGCCAGCAGCCCAGGACTAGCGGGAGGCGGAGATACGCAGTATTTT.

The chain links TRBV5-6 to TRBJ2-1; 14 bases line up with TRBD2. The ends lost 0 bases at V and 9 bases at J; junction bases unmatched: 8. This CDR3 is 17 amino acids long. Germline values: CDR1 SGHDT, CDR2 YYEEEE. Here the CDR3 reads CASSLDPGLAGVPEQFF. For the CDR3, the DNA is TGTGCCAGCAGCTTGGATCCGGGACTAGCGGGAGTTCCTGAGCAGTTCTTC. The entire variable domain, with the rest obtained from reference TRBV5-6 and TRBJ2-1, is as follows: DAGVTQSPTHLIKTRGQQVTLRCSPKSGHDTVSWYQQALGQGPQFIFQYYEEEERQRGNFPDRFSGHQFPNYSSELNVNALLLGDSALYLCASSLDPGLAGVPEQFFGPGTRLTVL.

The CDR3 here is CASSSLGGGDTGELFF. The CDR3 bases are TGTGCCAGCAGCTCGCTGGGGGGGGGAGACACCGGGGAGCTGTTTTTT. The chain uses TRBV7-9 and TRBJ2-2; 7 positions agree with TRBD2. CDR3 length: 16 residues. Germline V CDR1 and CDR2: SEHNR, FQNEAQ (reference sequence). The V and J ends lost 4 bases and 3 bases, in that order; junction bases with no gene match: 8.

The J gene is TRBJ2-7, the V gene TRBV11-2, with a tentative D call TRBD2 (5 bases). CDR1 and CDR2 (germline): SGHAT, FQNNGV. The CDR3 totals 15 residues. V was clipped by 1 base and J by 4 bases, with 14 bases between them. CDR3 sequence (DNA): TGTGCCAGCAGCTTAGCTGGAGGTCCGTTGTACGAGCAGTACTTC. Its protein product is CASSLAGGPLYEQYF.

V usage is TRBV5-1 and J usage is TRBJ2-7, with 9 bases identical to TRBD1. In germline, CDR1 is SGHRS, CDR2 YFSETQ. The junction had 4 bases not matched to a gene; V was cut back by 3 bases and J by 3 bases. The CDR3 sequence is 14 residues long. The CDR3 protein is CASSSWDRDYEQYF. Written as DNA, the CDR3 is TGCGCCAGCAGCTCCTGGGACAGGGACTACGAGCAGTACTTC.

The chain carries TRBV9 and TRBJ2-3, with TRBD1 matching over 8 bases. The CDR3 covers 17 residues. In germline, CDR1 is SGDLS, CDR2 YYNGEE. The V gene end was trimmed by 4 bases and the J gene end by 1 base; junction bases not matched to a gene: 11. The CDR3 loop reads CASSLTGGTTRTDTQYF. In DNA, the CDR3 is TGTGCCAGCAGCTTAACAGGGGGAACCACTCGCACAGATACGCAGTATTTT.

The J gene is TRBJ1-2, the V gene TRBV6-1; 8 bases line up with TRBD1. Trimming cost V 6 bases and J 4 bases; bases outside gene matches: 1. This CDR3 contains 12 residues. Looked up from germline, CDR1 is MNHNS and CDR2 is SASEGT. CDR3 in amino acids: CASSDRGYGYTF. Written as DNA, the CDR3 is TGTGCCAGCAGCGACAGGGGCTATGGCTACACCTTC.

The chain uses TRBV28 and TRBJ1-4; 9 bases match TRBD1. CDR1 and CDR2 from the germline V gene are MDHEN and SYDVKM. With 8 bases clipped from V and 0 bases from J, the junction kept 10 bases outside the gene matches. The CDR3 is 17 amino acids. DNA for the CDR3: TGTGCCAGCCTACCCGGGACAGGGCACTCAACTAATGAAAAACTGTTTTTT. Its protein is CASLPGTGHSTNEKLFF.

The rearrangement links TRBV21-1 to TRBJ2-3; no check of the table's D call, TRBD2, against the DNA was made. TRBV21-1 is listed as a pseudogene. This CDR3 contains 16 residues. Here the CDR3 reads CASSNGLAESTDTQYF. The CDR3 DNA reads TGTGCCAGCAGCAATGGACTAGCGGAATCCACAGATACGCAGTATTTT.

This clone was observed once. V is TRBV28 and J is TRBJ1-2, with D unresolved. Trimming took off 3 bases at V and 8 bases at J, with 10 bases between the two ends. Germline V lookup: CDR1 MDHEN, CDR2 SYDVKM. CDR3 length equals 12 residues. The CDR3 DNA follows: TGTGCCAGCAGTTTCGGGGAGGGAGGCTACACCTTC. Translating it yields CASSFGEGGYTF.

The chain uses TRBV7-9 and TRBJ2-7; a possible D gene is TRBD2 (5 bases). The germline gives CDR1 SEHNR, CDR2 FQNEAQ (reference sequence). This CDR3 is built from 14 residues. The V gene lost 5 bases and the J gene lost 2 bases, with 13 bases spanning the gap. The CDR3: CASSQVANPYEQYF. In DNA, the CDR3 is TGTGCCAGCAGCCAGGTAGCGAACCCCTACGAGCAGTACTTC.

The chain joins TRBV10-3 to TRBJ2-2; D is unclear. Germline assignment: CDR1 ENHRY and CDR2 SYGVKD. The CDR3 consists of 16 residues. V was clipped by 2 bases and J by 1 base, with 11 bases between them. The CDR3 DNA follows: TGTGCCATCAGTGAGAACCCCTCACTGAACACCGGGGAGCTGTTTTTT. Protein: CAISENPSLNTGELFF.

This clone appeared a single time. CDR3 DNA sequence: TGTGCCAGCAGTTTAGTCGGGACAGGGACCCACGAGCAGTACTTC. It yields the protein CASSLVGTGTHEQYF. The J gene is TRBJ2-7, the V gene TRBV27, with TRBD1 matching 9 bases. The CDR3 runs 15 residues. Germline CDR1 and CDR2: MNHEY and SMNVEV (reference sequence). J gave up 5 bases and V 2 bases, and 7 bases lay outside the gene matches.

The V gene is TRBV19, the J gene TRBJ1-5, with 10 bases lining up with TRBD1. Germline V gene data show CDR1 as LNHDA and CDR2 as SQIVND (reference sequence). With V trimmed by 5 bases and J by 6 bases, 7 bases remained unmatched. The length of the CDR3 is 15 residues. The CDR3 is CASSPRDRGPQPQHF. CDR3 bases: TGTGCCAGTAGTCCCCGGGACAGGGGCCCTCAGCCCCAGCATTTT. Full variable domain (rest looked up from reference TRBV19 and TRBJ1-5): DGGITQSPKYLFRKEGQNVTLSCEQNLNHDAMYWYRQDPGQGLRLIYYSQIVNDFQKGDIAEGYSVSREKKESFPLTVTSAQKNPTAFYLCASSPRDRGPQPQHFGDGTRLSIL.

The chain uses TRBV11-2 and TRBJ1-2, with D tentatively TRBD1 (5 bases). Trimming pared 1 base from V and 3 bases from J, leaving 12 bases between. CDR1 and CDR2 from the germline V gene are SGHAT and FQNNGV. The CDR3 spans 15 residues. The CDR3 sequence: CASSLGQLSYYGYTF. DNA of the CDR3: TGTGCCAGCAGCTTAGGACAGCTCAGCTACTATGGCTACACCTTC. The complete variable domain, with remaining parts taken from reference TRBV11-2 and TRBJ1-2, reads EAGVAQSPRYKIIEKRQSVAFWCNPISGHATLYWYQQILGQGPKLLIQFQNNGVVDDSQLPKDRFSAERLKGVDSTLKIQPAKLEDSAVYLCASSLGQLSYYGYTFGSGTRLTVV.

This sequence joins TRBV7-9 and TRBJ1-2, with a tentative D call TRBD1 (6 bases). Germline V CDR1 and CDR2: SEHNR, FQNEAQ (reference sequence). Trimming stripped 7 bases from V and 10 bases from J, with 16 bases between. This CDR3 has 12 amino acids. The DNA for the CDR3 is TGTGCCAGCACTCCGGACAGTTCAACCTACACCTTC. Translation: CASTPDSSTYTF.

This clone has only a few counts. The chain recombines TRBV6-1 with TRBJ1-5; D may be TRBD1 (6 bases). V was clipped by 6 bases and J by 2 bases, with 11 bases between them. Germline CDR1 reads MNHNS; CDR2 reads SASEGT. The CDR3 runs 14 residues. This CDR3 is CASSPGGGNQPQHF. CDR3 nucleotide sequence: TGTGCCAGCAGCCCGGGGGGCGGCAATCAGCCCCAGCATTTT.

V gene TRBV27 combines with J gene TRBJ2-7, with 9 bases matching TRBD1. The germline V gene encodes CDR1 MNHEY and CDR2 SMNVEV (reference sequence). This CDR3 has 15 residues. V shed 5 bases, J shed 3 bases, and the junction held 8 bases outside the gene matches. CDR3 region: CASSPGQGRFYEQYF. CDR3 bases: TGTGCCAGCAGTCCCGGACAGGGGCGCTTCTACGAGCAGTACTTC.

The chain employs TRBV7-9 and TRBJ2-3, with TRBD2 as a possible D gene (5 bases). This CDR3 has 17 amino acids. V lost 5 bases and J lost 0, with 18 bases in between. The germline V gene has CDR1 SEHNR and CDR2 FQNEAQ (reference sequence). The CDR3 DNA is TGTGCCAGCAGCGGACGAGCGGAGAAAGCTAGCACAGATACGCAGTATTTT. Protein product: CASSGRAEKASTDTQYF.